A selection of T cell receptor beta chains follows, all from one sample in a study of T cell changes during pregnancy in multiple sclerosis. Profiling relied on immunoSEQ multiplex PCR, and the TCRdb table lists in-frame clones only, not all of them. The sample contains under 95,000 clones, around 90% of which appear only once. Material: CD4+ T cells from peripheral blood mononuclear cells, obtained before pregnancy. These TCRs come from a female donor with multiple sclerosis, enrolled in a pregnancy study. Each CDR3 is given with its conserved first and last residue. A D gene is named only where the DNA matches it firmly. Only some rows state a clone size, as once, few, many or a class for expanded clones.

j_gene: TRBJ1-2; abundance: few; v_gene: TRBV19; d_gene: TRBD1; CDR3nt: TGTGCCAGTACCCCACAGGGGTTATATGGCTACACCTTC; CDR3aa: CASTPQGLYGYTF
j_gene: TRBJ2-7; abundance: NA; v_gene: TRBV6-5; d_gene: TRBD2; CDR3nt: TGTGCCAGCAGAATCGGGGGGGAGGGTTCCTACGAGCAGTACTTC; CDR3aa: CASRIGGEGSYEQYF
j_gene: TRBJ1-2; abundance: NA; v_gene: TRBV7-2; d_gene: TRBD1; CDR3nt: TGTGCCAGCAGCCCGCGACAGGGGGCGGGCTATGGCTACACCTTC; CDR3aa: CASSPRQGAGYGYTF
j_gene: TRBJ2-4; abundance: few; v_gene: TRBV21-1; d_gene: NA; CDR3nt: TGTGCCAGCAGCCTGATAGCGGGAAACAAAAACATTCAGTACTTC; CDR3aa: CASSLIAGNKNIQYF
j_gene: TRBJ2-1; abundance: once; v_gene: TRBV2; d_gene: TRBD2; CDR3nt: TGTGCCAGCAGTCCTAGCGGGACCCCTGTGGATGAGCAGTTCTTC; CDR3aa: CASSPSGTPVDEQFF
j_gene: TRBJ2-3; abundance: NA; v_gene: TRBV4-3; d_gene: TRBD2; CDR3nt: TGCGCCAGCAGCCAAAGACCCGCAGCGGGGCGTAGCACAGATACGCAGTATTTT; CDR3aa: CASSQRPAAGRSTDTQYF
j_gene: TRBJ2-2; abundance: NA; v_gene: TRBV10-3; d_gene: NA; CDR3nt: TGTGCCATCAGGGATAGGACTGGTACCGGGGAGCTGTTTTTT; CDR3aa: CAIRDRTGTGELFF
j_gene: TRBJ1-6; abundance: NA; v_gene: TRBV27; d_gene: NA; CDR3nt: TGTGCCAGCAGTCCCAGGGTTTTCTATAATTCACCCCTCCACTTT; CDR3aa: CASSPRVFYNSPLHF
j_gene: TRBJ2-3; abundance: NA; v_gene: TRBV5-1; d_gene: TRBD2; CDR3nt: TGCGCCAGCAGCTTTCTAGCGGGGGGCACAGATACGCAGTATTTT; CDR3aa: CASSFLAGGTDTQYF
j_gene: TRBJ2-3; abundance: NA; v_gene: TRBV10-3; d_gene: TRBD2; CDR3nt: TGTGCCATCAGTGAACTAGCGGGCACAGATACGCAGTATTTT; CDR3aa: CAISELAGTDTQYF
j_gene: TRBJ1-2; abundance: NA; v_gene: TRBV11-3; d_gene: TRBD1; CDR3nt: TGTGCCAGCAGCCCCATCCCAGGGGGTGACTATGGCTACACCTTC; CDR3aa: CASSPIPGGDYGYTF
j_gene: TRBJ2-2; abundance: NA; v_gene: TRBV7-2; d_gene: TRBD1; CDR3nt: TGTGCCAGCAGCTTAGAGACAGGGGGCACCGGGGAGCTGTTTTTT; CDR3aa: CASSLETGGTGELFF
j_gene: TRBJ1-4; abundance: NA; v_gene: TRBV12-5; d_gene: NA; CDR3nt: TGTGCTAGTGGTTTGGGACAGGTACTTTCTAATGAAAAACTGTTTTTT; CDR3aa: CASGLGQVLSNEKLFF
j_gene: TRBJ2-5; abundance: NA; v_gene: TRBV5-4; d_gene: NA; CDR3nt: TGTGCCAGCCATCCCCCCGGCGGTAAAGAGACCCAGTACTTC; CDR3aa: CASHPPGGKETQYF
j_gene: TRBJ1-1; abundance: NA; v_gene: TRBV28; d_gene: NA; CDR3nt: TGTGCCAGCGGTCCAGGGGCCTTGAACACTGAAGCTTTCTTT; CDR3aa: CASGPGALNTEAFF
j_gene: TRBJ2-3; abundance: NA; v_gene: TRBV12-5; d_gene: NA; CDR3nt: TGTGCTAGTGGTTTGCCACCTCCGCAGGGGCGAATAGATACGCAGTATTTT; CDR3aa: CASGLPPPQGRIDTQYF
j_gene: TRBJ1-1; abundance: NA; v_gene: TRBV29-1; d_gene: NA; CDR3nt: TGCAGCGTTGGACATCCCATGAACACTGAAGCTTTCTTT; CDR3aa: CSVGHPMNTEAFF
j_gene: TRBJ1-2; abundance: NA; v_gene: TRBV6-5; d_gene: TRBD1; CDR3nt: TGTGCCAGCAGTTTGACAGGGACCTATGGCTACACCTTC; CDR3aa: CASSLTGTYGYTF
j_gene: TRBJ1-2; abundance: NA; v_gene: TRBV27; d_gene: TRBD1; CDR3nt: TGTGCCAGCAGTTTGAGACAGGGGGTAGGCTACACCTTC; CDR3aa: CASSLRQGVGYTF
j_gene: TRBJ2-6; abundance: NA; v_gene: TRBV5-1; d_gene: NA; CDR3nt: TGCGCCAGCAGCCCATCCTCTGGGGCCAACGTCCTGACTTTC; CDR3aa: CASSPSSGANVLTF
j_gene: TRBJ1-5; abundance: NA; v_gene: TRBV27; d_gene: NA; CDR3nt: TGTGCCAGCAGTTTATCAGGGGATAGCAATCAGCCCCAGCATTTT; CDR3aa: CASSLSGDSNQPQHF
j_gene: TRBJ2-2; abundance: NA; v_gene: TRBV27; d_gene: TRBD2; CDR3nt: TGTGCCAGCAGCACCACCCGCAGCGGGAGGTCGGTCGGGGAGCTGTTTTTT; CDR3aa: CASSTTRSGRSVGELFF
j_gene: TRBJ1-1; abundance: NA; v_gene: TRBV5-1; d_gene: TRBD1; CDR3nt: TGCGCCAGCAGCTTGGGACAGGGTGAAGCTTTCTTT; CDR3aa: CASSLGQGEAFF
j_gene: TRBJ1-3; abundance: NA; v_gene: TRBV28; d_gene: TRBD1; CDR3nt: TGTGCCAGCAGTCGGGCCCACAGGGGTGGAAACACCATATATTTT; CDR3aa: CASSRAHRGGNTIYF
j_gene: TRBJ1-6; abundance: NA; v_gene: TRBV18; d_gene: TRBD1; CDR3nt: TGTGCCAGCTCACCTGAGACAGGGTTGGGAAAATCACCCCTCCACTTT; CDR3aa: CASSPETGLGKSPLHF
j_gene: TRBJ1-2; abundance: NA; v_gene: TRBV30; d_gene: TRBD1; CDR3nt: TGTGCCTGGAGTCCCGGGACAGGGGATGGCTACACCTTC; CDR3aa: CAWSPGTGDGYTF
j_gene: TRBJ2-3; abundance: once; v_gene: TRBV19; d_gene: TRBD2; CDR3nt: TGTGCCAGTAGTATCCAGGGTTTAGCGGGGGGGCCCACAGATACGCAGTATTTT; CDR3aa: CASSIQGLAGGPTDTQYF
j_gene: TRBJ2-5; abundance: NA; v_gene: TRBV5-4; d_gene: NA; CDR3nt: TGTGCCAGCAGCTTGGAAGCGTTTCAAGAGACCCAGTACTTC; CDR3aa: CASSLEAFQETQYF
j_gene: TRBJ1-6; abundance: NA; v_gene: TRBV9; d_gene: TRBD1; CDR3nt: TGTGCCAGCAGCGCCGGAGGGGGCGGTTCACCCCTCCACTTT; CDR3aa: CASSAGGGGSPLHF
j_gene: TRBJ2-1; abundance: NA; v_gene: TRBV7-8; d_gene: TRBD1; CDR3nt: TGTGCCAGCAGCCTGACCGGGACAGGGTTTTACAATGAGCAGTTCTTC; CDR3aa: CASSLTGTGFYNEQFF
j_gene: TRBJ2-7; abundance: NA; v_gene: TRBV28; d_gene: TRBD2; CDR3nt: TGTGCCAGCAGCTCCGCCGCTAGCGGCTCCTACGAGCAGTACTTC; CDR3aa: CASSSAASGSYEQYF
j_gene: TRBJ2-1; abundance: NA; v_gene: TRBV5-4; d_gene: NA; CDR3nt: TGTGCCAGCAGCTTCGACAGTCCCACTCTTAAAGGGCAGTTCTTC; CDR3aa: CASSFDSPTLKGQFF
j_gene: TRBJ1-2; abundance: NA; v_gene: TRBV18; d_gene: NA; CDR3nt: TGTGCCAGCTCACCAACCCGCCCCCATGGTGGGCACTATGGCTACACCTTC; CDR3aa: CASSPTRPHGGHYGYTF
j_gene: TRBJ1-1; abundance: few; v_gene: TRBV6-5; d_gene: NA; CDR3nt: TGTGCCAGCATGAGTTGGACTGAAGCTTTCTTT; CDR3aa: CASMSWTEAFF
j_gene: TRBJ1-6; abundance: NA; v_gene: TRBV28; d_gene: NA; CDR3nt: TGTGCCAGCAGACTCCCACAGGGAAATAATTCACCCCTCCACTTT; CDR3aa: CASRLPQGNNSPLHF
j_gene: TRBJ1-1; abundance: NA; v_gene: TRBV5-1; d_gene: NA; CDR3nt: TGCGCCAGCAGCTCCGGGAAGAACACTGAAGCTTTCTTT; CDR3aa: CASSSGKNTEAFF
j_gene: TRBJ1-1; abundance: NA; v_gene: TRBV11-2; d_gene: NA; CDR3nt: TGTGCCAGCAGCTTCCAGAACACTGAAGCTTTCTTT; CDR3aa: CASSFQNTEAFF